These 5 T cell receptor beta chains share one sample of origin, sequenced in a study of human T cells and chemical hapten exposure. Described time point: pre-sensitization, week 0. The treatment denotes: therapeutic diphenylcyclopropenone sensitization with weekly scalp DPC. TCRdb recomputed calls from the RACE reads with MiXCR, one row per CDR3 protein. The repertoire includes around 330,000 distinct CDR3 sequences, 4.5% to 7% of them detected once, and around 8% sits in the top ten. The sequencing used whole blood, collected in connection with sensitization to the hapten diphenylcyclopropenone (DPC). Receptors were obtained from a woman between 18 and 29 years old with alopecia areata. Some clones in this sample may be carry-over from other donors' samples.

This clonotype was observed a few times. As DNA, the CDR3 is TGCAGCGTCCGAGACCACAATTGGGGCTACACCTTC. Translation: CSVRDHNWGYTF. The chain has TRBV29-1 and TRBJ1-2; D gene ambiguous. The CDR3 covers 12 residues. V lost 6 bases, J lost 8 bases, and 16 bases lay in between. The V gene's germline CDR1 is SQVTM and CDR2 ANQGSEA.

This clonotype was counted many times. The V call is TRBV12-5, the J call TRBJ2-2, with a weak D call TRBD1 (5 bases). V was clipped by 5 bases and J by 3 bases, with 16 bases between them. CDR1 is LGHNT and CDR2 is FRNRAP in the germline V gene. The length of the CDR3 is 16 residues. The CDR3 region is CASGHPRQTDTGELFF. CDR3 DNA sequence: TGTGCTAGTGGTCACCCTCGACAGACGGACACCGGGGAGCTGTTTTTT. Full variable domain (missing parts from reference TRBV12-5 and TRBJ2-2): DARVTQTPRHKVTEMGQEVTMRCQPILGHNTVFWYRQTMMQGLELLAYFRNRAPLDDSGMPKDRFSAEMPDATLATLKIQPSEPRDSAVYFCASGHPRQTDTGELFFGEGSRLTVL.

In its sample, this clonotype was seen a few times. This CDR3 is CASSPGTRNQPQHF. The CDR3 nucleotides read TGTGCCAGCAGCCCTGGGACTCGCAATCAGCCCCAGCATTTT. The chain employs TRBV4-2 and TRBJ1-5, with D possibly TRBD1 on 5 matching bases. Trimming took off 4 bases at V and 2 bases at J, with 9 bases between the two ends. CDR3 length: 14 amino acids. Germline V gene data show CDR1 as LGHNA and CDR2 as YNFKEQ.

This clonotype was recorded at least ten times. The gene calls are TRBV28 and TRBJ1-1; D may be TRBD1 (5 bases). Trimming removed 10 bases from V and 1 base from J, with 22 bases in between. This CDR3 comprises 16 residues. Looked up from germline, CDR1 is MDHEN and CDR2 is SYDVKM. CDR3 sequence reads: CATLTGEGRANTEAFF. The CDR3, as DNA: TGTGCCACCCTAACGGGGGAGGGCAGGGCGAACACTGAAGCTTTCTTT.

This clonotype has only a few counts. The chain employs TRBV20-1 and TRBJ2-3; D might be TRBD1 or TRBD2, each matching 7 bases. CDR3 size: 18 residues. CDR1 is DFQATT, CDR2 SNEGSKA, per germline (reference sequence). V was pared by 4 bases and J by 5 bases, with 28 bases between. In DNA, the CDR3 is TGCAGTGCTATTTTCCCAAGCAGGGGGGGCCCCCTTCTAGATACGCAGTATTTT. As protein: CSAIFPSRGGPLLDTQYF.